This is a list of T cell receptor beta chains from one sample in a study of shared clonotypes between healthy human individuals. This table comes from immunoSEQ multiplex PCR, and its TCRdb copy is limited to in-frame clones, with some not included. The sample lists approximately 650,000 clones, 95% to 96% occurring once. Sequencing was done on a sample of naive CD8+ T cells sorted from blood. The receptors were sampled from a woman aged 25 to 39 in good health. CDR3s include the opening cysteine and the closing phenylalanine or tryptophan. The D gene is left open where the match is weak. For some rows the clone size is stated as once, few or many, or as a class when expanded; others skip it.

V gene	clone size	J gene	D gene	CDR3 protein	CDR3 DNA
TRBV6-5	-	TRBJ1-1	-	CASSYSMGVNTEAFF	TGTGCCAGCAGCTACAGTATGGGGGTAAACACTGAAGCTTTCTTT
TRBV28	once	TRBJ1-2	-	CASLYGYTF	TGTGCCAGCCTTTATGGCTACACCTTC
TRBV5-4	-	TRBJ2-1	-	CASSLARDNEQFF	TGTGCCAGCAGCTTGGCGCGGGACAATGAGCAGTTCTTC
TRBV10-2	-	TRBJ2-7	-	CASSGGSFYEQYF	TGCGCCAGCAGTGGAGGTTCCTTTTACGAGCAGTACTTC
TRBV29-1	-	TRBJ2-7	TRBD2	CSVFDRTSGRLAYEQYF	TGCAGCGTTTTCGACCGGACTAGCGGTCGTCTTGCCTACGAGCAGTACTTC
TRBV5-1	-	TRBJ2-5	-	CASSLAGGQETQYF	TGCGCCAGCAGCTTGGCCGGCGGCCAAGAGACCCAGTACTTC
TRBV7-9	-	TRBJ2-7	-	CASSEGTAASYEQYF	TGTGCCAGCAGCGAAGGGACCGCAGCGTCCTACGAGCAGTACTTC
TRBV9	-	TRBJ2-1	-	CASSVAGSNEQFF	TGTGCCAGCAGCGTAGCTGGTAGCAATGAGCAGTTCTTC
TRBV9	-	TRBJ2-3	TRBD2	CASSGKTSGRPLTDTQYF	TGTGCCAGCAGCGGGAAGACTAGCGGGAGGCCCTTAACAGATACGCAGTATTTT
TRBV11-2	-	TRBJ1-2	TRBD1	CASSLTGDNYGYTF	TGTGCCAGCAGCTTGACAGGGGACAACTATGGCTACACCTTC
TRBV28	-	TRBJ1-1	TRBD1	CASSTLTGSSSEAFF	TGTGCCAGCAGTACCCTGACAGGGTCGTCCTCTGAAGCTTTCTTT
TRBV2	once	TRBJ2-3	TRBD2	CASRGSGGPPTDTQYF	TGTGCCAGCAGGGGAAGCGGGGGCCCCCCCACAGATACGCAGTATTTT
TRBV27	-	TRBJ2-5	TRBD1	CASADKQGAPETQYF	TGTGCCAGCGCCGACAAACAGGGGGCCCCAGAGACCCAGTACTTC
TRBV7-2	-	TRBJ2-7	-	CASSLRSDSPYEQYF	TGTGCCAGCAGCTTAAGGTCCGACTCCCCCTACGAGCAGTACTTC
TRBV4-1	-	TRBJ2-7	-	CASSDTSAEQYF	TGCGCCAGCAGCGACACTAGTGCCGAGCAGTACTTC
TRBV7-6	-	TRBJ2-2	TRBD1	CASSPLSGQGYTGELFF	TGTGCCAGCAGCCCACTTTCGGGACAGGGGTACACCGGGGAGCTGTTTTTT
TRBV11-2	-	TRBJ2-7	TRBD2	CASAGRESYEQYF	TGTGCCAGCGCGGGGCGGGAGTCCTACGAGCAGTACTTC
TRBV5-4	-	TRBJ2-3	-	CASSWPGSTDTQYF	TGTGCCAGCAGCTGGCCAGGGAGCACAGATACGCAGTATTTT
TRBV28	-	TRBJ2-5	-	CASSFRGREETQYF	TGTGCCAGCAGTTTCCGGGGTAGAGAGGAGACCCAGTACTTC
TRBV27	-	TRBJ1-2	TRBD1	CASTPTGTGWGYGYTF	TGTGCCAGCACCCCAACCGGGACAGGATGGGGCTATGGCTACACCTTC
TRBV2	-	TRBJ2-5	TRBD2	CASREGLAREQYF	TGTGCCAGCCGAGAGGGACTAGCGCGGGAGCAGTACTTC
TRBV30	-	TRBJ1-1	-	CAWSTGTMNTEAFF	TGTGCCTGGAGTACGGGTACTATGAACACTGAAGCTTTCTTT
TRBV10-3	-	TRBJ1-6	-	CAISEGTSPLHF	TGTGCCATCAGTGAGGGCACCTCACCCCTCCACTTT
TRBV6-1	-	TRBJ1-1	-	CASSEYGMNTEAFF	TGTGCCAGCAGTGAATACGGGATGAACACTGAAGCTTTCTTT
TRBV2	-	TRBJ2-7	-	CASSPRRSPYEQYF	TGTGCCAGCTCCCCACGCAGGAGCCCCTACGAGCAGTACTTC
TRBV10-2	-	TRBJ1-1	-	CASSESGRDTEAFF	TGCGCCAGCAGTGAGTCAGGTAGGGACACTGAAGCTTTCTTT
TRBV7-9	once	TRBJ2-3	-	CASSLETDTQYF	TGTGCCAGCAGCTTAGAAACAGATACGCAGTATTTT
TRBV5-6	-	TRBJ1-2	-	CASSYQLNQANYGYTF	TGTGCCAGCAGCTATCAGTTGAATCAGGCTAACTATGGCTACACCTTC
TRBV5-1	-	TRBJ2-1	-	CASSLLDEGYNEQFF	TGCGCCAGCAGCTTGCTAGACGAAGGTTACAATGAGCAGTTCTTC
TRBV28	-	TRBJ2-3	TRBD1	CASSLEAQGASVTDTQYF	TGTGCCAGCAGTTTGGAGGCGCAGGGGGCCAGTGTGACAGATACGCAGTATTTT
TRBV2	-	TRBJ2-1	-	CASSVGGELDEQFF	TGTGCCAGCAGTGTGGGAGGAGAGCTGGATGAGCAGTTCTTC
TRBV19	-	TRBJ2-7	TRBD1	CASSATGGAYEQYF	TGTGCCAGTAGCGCGACAGGGGGGGCATACGAGCAGTACTTC
TRBV7-9	-	TRBJ1-4	TRBD1	CASSLPGQRFEKLFF	TGTGCCAGCAGCTTACCGGGACAGCGATTTGAAAAACTGTTTTTT
TRBV25-1	-	TRBJ2-5	-	CASSESSLAFRETQYF	TGTGCCAGCAGTGAATCCAGTTTAGCCTTCAGGGAGACCCAGTACTTC
TRBV10-1	-	TRBJ2-7	TRBD2	CASSGGLAAEQYF	TGCGCCAGCAGTGGAGGACTAGCGGCCGAGCAGTACTTC
TRBV4-1	-	TRBJ1-3	-	CASSPTTGTGNTIYF	TGCGCCAGCAGCCCTACCACAGGGACTGGAAACACCATATATTTT
TRBV5-6	-	TRBJ2-7	-	CASSLAFSSYEQYF	TGTGCCAGCAGCTTGGCCTTCAGCTCCTACGAGCAGTACTTC
TRBV4-1	once	TRBJ1-2	-	CASSQDPDNYGYTF	TGCGCCAGCAGCCAAGACCCAGATAACTATGGCTACACCTTC
TRBV7-2	-	TRBJ2-7	-	CASNPGRSSYEQYF	TGTGCCAGCAATCCAGGACGGAGCTCCTACGAGCAGTACTTC
TRBV4-1	-	TRBJ2-3	-	CASSLRGAVSTDTQYF	TGCGCCAGCAGCCTGCGAGGAGCGGTTAGCACAGATACGCAGTATTTT
TRBV11-1	-	TRBJ2-7	-	CASSLGREQYF	TGTGCCAGCAGCTTAGGACGCGAGCAGTACTTC
TRBV27	-	TRBJ2-3	TRBD2	CASSLLAGGGVGTDTQYF	TGTGCCAGCAGTTTACTAGCGGGAGGGGGAGTTGGCACAGATACGCAGTATTTT
TRBV5-3	-	TRBJ2-2	TRBD1	CARSWPGQGVTGELFF	TGTGCCAGAAGCTGGCCTGGACAGGGTGTCACCGGGGAGCTGTTTTTT
TRBV25-1	-	TRBJ2-5	TRBD1	CASSIGTGVLGETQYF	TGTGCCAGCAGCATCGGGACAGGGGTTTTAGGAGAGACCCAGTACTTC
TRBV2	-	TRBJ2-1	TRBD1	CASSGGQGAYNEQFF	TGTGCCAGCAGTGGGGGACAGGGGGCCTACAATGAGCAGTTCTTC
TRBV7-9	-	TRBJ1-2	TRBD1	CASSLDTGGNYGYTF	TGTGCCAGCAGCTTAGACACAGGGGGAAACTATGGCTACACCTTC
TRBV10-1	-	TRBJ2-2	-	CASNARGSTGELFF	TGCGCCAGCAATGCCAGGGGAAGCACCGGGGAGCTGTTTTTT
TRBV25-1	-	TRBJ2-1	-	CATRGGGLYNEQFF	TGTGCCACCCGAGGGGGAGGCCTGTACAATGAGCAGTTCTTC
TRBV30	-	TRBJ2-5	-	CAWSQGETQYF	TGTGCCTGGAGTCAGGGGGAGACCCAGTACTTC
TRBV28	-	TRBJ2-7	-	CASSAPDSYEQYF	TGTGCCAGCAGTGCCCCCGACTCCTACGAGCAGTACTTC
TRBV2	-	TRBJ2-7	-	CASSEASGRYYEQYF	TGTGCCAGCAGTGAAGCGAGCGGAAGGTACTACGAGCAGTACTTC
TRBV11-2	-	TRBJ1-1	-	CASSLAGTRNSNTEAFF	TGTGCCAGCAGCTTAGCCGGGACGCGGAATTCGAACACTGAAGCTTTCTTT
TRBV4-1	-	TRBJ2-5	-	CASSLDGEETQYF	TGCGCCAGCAGCCTGGACGGGGAAGAGACCCAGTACTTC
TRBV2	-	TRBJ2-1	TRBD1	CASSKLPGQTYNEQFF	TGTGCCAGCAGCAAACTTCCGGGACAGACCTACAATGAGCAGTTCTTC
TRBV27	-	TRBJ2-3	-	CASSPRWSTDTQYF	TGTGCCAGCAGCCCCCGGTGGAGCACAGATACGCAGTATTTT
TRBV2	-	TRBJ1-5	TRBD1	CASSAEDRGRYSNQPQHF	TGTGCCAGCAGTGCCGAGGACAGGGGGAGGTATAGCAATCAGCCCCAGCATTTT
TRBV2	-	TRBJ2-5	TRBD2	CASSEAGLLQETQYF	TGTGCCAGCAGTGAAGCGGGACTACTCCAAGAGACCCAGTACTTC
TRBV6-5	-	TRBJ2-2	TRBD1	CASSDGQGLGELFF	TGTGCCAGCAGCGACGGACAGGGCCTCGGGGAGCTGTTTTTT
TRBV5-5	-	TRBJ2-7	-	CASSFPDNSYEQYF	TGTGCCAGCAGCTTTCCGGACAACTCCTACGAGCAGTACTTC
TRBV27	-	TRBJ2-5	TRBD1	CASSSQQGAQETQYF	TGTGCCAGCAGTAGCCAACAGGGGGCCCAAGAGACCCAGTACTTC